Below are 29 T cell receptor beta chains sequenced from a single sample in a study of T cell responses to AZD1222 COVID-19 vaccine. Clones were read by immunoSEQ multiplex PCR, and TCRdb kept only the in-frame ones, dropping some. The sample includes about 140,000 clones. Sequencing used peripheral blood. Receptors originate from an adult in good health.

The V gene is TRBV6-6, the J gene TRBJ2-2; D gene uncertain. V was clipped by 7 bases and J by 5 bases, with 5 bases between them. The CDR3 length is 11 residues. In germline, CDR1 is MNHNY, CDR2 SVGAGI (reference sequence). The DNA for the CDR3 is TGTGCCAGCACCCTAACCGGGGAGCTGTTTTTT. Protein: CASTLTGELFF.

The chain has TRBV12-5 and TRBJ1-5; TRBD1 is a possible D gene (6 bases). V was shortened by 6 bases and J by 3 bases, with 12 bases between the two germline ends. Germline CDR1 reads LGHNT; CDR2 reads FRNRAP. The CDR3 loop spans 14 amino acids. The CDR3 DNA reads TGTGCTAGTGGCACGGGACATTACAATCAGCCCCAGCATTTT. This encodes CASGTGHYNQPQHF.

This chain uses TRBV29-1 with TRBJ2-1; 7 nucleotides match TRBD1. The germline V gene encodes CDR1 SQVTM and CDR2 ANQGSEA. J gave up 0 bases and V 6 bases, and 8 bases lay outside the gene matches. The CDR3 is made up of 15 amino acids. The CDR3 sequence: CSVRQGRNSYNEQFF. The CDR3 nucleotides are TGCAGCGTCCGACAGGGAAGGAACTCCTACAATGAGCAGTTCTTC.

The rearrangement uses TRBV9 and TRBJ1-2, with D unclear. The V end was cut by 0 bases, the J end by 4 bases, with 13 bases between. The CDR3 extends over 15 amino acids. Germline V lookup: CDR1 SGDLS, CDR2 YYNGEE. CDR3 in amino acids: CASSVGGVPFYGYTF. The DNA of the CDR3 is TGTGCCAGCAGCGTAGGGGGAGTTCCTTTCTATGGCTACACCTTC.

V gene TRBV15 combines with J gene TRBJ1-5; D gene ambiguous. The germline CDR1 and CDR2 sequences are LNHNV and YYDKDF (reference sequence). This CDR3 comprises 13 residues. Trimming removed 2 bases from V and 4 bases from J, with 6 bases in between. CDR3 DNA: TGTGCCACCAGCAGAAGACGAAATCAGCCCCAGCATTTT. Protein sequence: CATSRRRNQPQHF.

The chain links TRBV19 to TRBJ1-4, with TRBD1 as a possible D gene (6 bases). CDR3 length equals 14 residues. Trimming left V 3 bases short and J 7 bases short, with 12 bases between. Per the germline V gene, CDR1 is LNHDA and CDR2 is SQIVND (reference sequence). The CDR3 loop reads CASSIGGAGEKLFF. The CDR3 nucleotides read TGTGCCAGTAGTATTGGGGGCGCGGGTGAAAAACTGTTTTTT.

The rearrangement links TRBV5-1 to TRBJ2-1; D may be TRBD2 (6 bases). Germline V CDR1 and CDR2: SGHRS, YFSETQ. The V end was cut by 4 bases, the J end by 0 bases, with 14 bases between. The CDR3 is made up of 16 amino acids. CDR3 sequence (DNA): TGCGCCAGCAGCCAAACTAGCTCTACCTCCTACAATGAGCAGTTCTTC. This gives the protein CASSQTSSTSYNEQFF.

The rearrangement uses TRBV7-2 and TRBJ1-5, with a weak D call TRBD1 (6 bases). This CDR3 is 13 amino acids long. Germline CDR1 is SGHTA and CDR2 is FQGNSA. The V end was cut by 4 bases, the J end by 6 bases, with 10 bases between. This CDR3 reads CASSYREGQPQHF. The CDR3 nucleotides are TGTGCCAGCAGCTACAGGGAGGGTCAGCCCCAGCATTTT.

The chain joins TRBV19 to TRBJ1-5, with D possibly matching TRBD1 (6 bases). Germline-derived CDR1 and CDR2 are LNHDA and SQIVND (reference sequence). The V gene lost 8 bases and the J gene lost 5 bases, with 22 bases spanning the gap. This CDR3 contains 16 residues. The CDR3 DNA reads TGTGCCAGTTCCCTCTCAACAGGGTTCGCCGATCAGCCCCAGCATTTT. Amino acids: CASSLSTGFADQPQHF.

The chain employs TRBV3-1 (or the pseudogene TRBV3-2) and TRBJ1-2; TRBD1 matches at 7 bases. Germline values: CDR1 LGHDT, CDR2 YNNKEL (reference sequence). The CDR3 has 15 amino acids. Losses at the gene ends were 3 bases for V and 3 bases for J; bases not matched to a gene: 7. The CDR3 DNA reads as TGTGCCAGCAGCCAGGTTCGGGACAGCCACTATGGCTACACCTTC. Translating it yields CASSQVRDSHYGYTF.

The chain carries TRBV25-1 and TRBJ1-4; possible D gene TRBD1, 5 bases. The CDR3 loop spans 15 amino acids. Between the trimmed V and J ends, which lost 3 bases and 4 bases, there was a span of 12 bases. Germline V gives CDR1 MGHDK, CDR2 SYGVNS. CDR3 sequence (DNA): TGTGCCAGCAGTGACCGACAGCCCGTTAATGAAAAACTGTTTTTT. Amino acids: CASSDRQPVNEKLFF.

Note on this clone: Its ends do not fully match the called genes, so a read error is possible. This CDR3 is also generated by other DNA sequences in the sample. The chain has TRBV28 and TRBJ1-6; D may be TRBD1 (5 bases). The CDR3 has 17 residues. Germline V gene sequence: CDR1 MDHEN, CDR2 SYDVKM. The chain's CDR3 is CASSSQALLGATAPLHF. In nucleotides, the CDR3 is TGTGCCAGCAGTTCCCAAGCCCTTTTAGGGGCCACGGCACCCCTTCACTTT.

This rearrangement joins TRBV6-2 or TRBV6-3 to TRBJ2-1; D remains ambiguous. From germline, CDR1 is MNHEY and CDR2 SVGEGT. The V and J ends lost 0 bases and 7 bases respectively, with 7 bases between them. The CDR3 totals 13 residues. The DNA for the CDR3 is TGTGCCAGCAGTTACTCGAAGTCTAATGAGCAGTTCTTC. Translating it yields CASSYSKSNEQFF.

The V gene is TRBV5-6, the J gene TRBJ2-7; tentatively, D is TRBD2 (6 bases). From germline, CDR1 is SGHDT and CDR2 YYEEEE. The CDR3 loop spans 15 amino acids. Trimming took 4 bases from V and 0 from J, leaving 14 bases between them. CDR3 amino acids: CASSPSLAISYEQYF. The CDR3 DNA sequence: TGTGCCAGCAGCCCCTCGCTAGCGATCTCCTACGAGCAGTACTTC.

The chain employs TRBV9 and TRBJ1-5, with D possibly being TRBD1 (5 bases). V lost 0 bases and J lost 3, with 7 bases in between. The CDR3 is 14 amino acids. Germline V gives CDR1 SGDLS, CDR2 YYNGEE. The CDR3 DNA is TGTGCCAGCAGCGTAGGGGGCAACAATCAGCCCCAGCATTTT. Translating gives CASSVGGNNQPQHF.

This rearrangement joins TRBV6-5 to TRBJ2-6, with D hard to call. The CDR3 is 15 amino acids. The V gene lost 4 bases and the J gene lost 1 base, with 8 bases spanning the gap. Germline lookup yields CDR1 MNHEY and CDR2 SVGAGI. The chain's CDR3 is CASSSTESGANVLTF. The CDR3 region has the DNA TGTGCCAGCAGTTCGACTGAGTCTGGGGCCAACGTCCTGACTTTC.

The chain links TRBV6-2 or TRBV6-3 to TRBJ2-1; TRBD2 aligns across 10 bases. The V segment lost 0 bases and the J segment 9 bases; nucleotides outside the gene matches: 8. In germline, CDR1 is MNHEY, CDR2 SVGEGT. This CDR3 has 16 amino acids. The CDR3 coding sequence is TGTGCCAGCAGTTACTCTAGCGGGGGGCTCCGGAGTGAGCAGTTCTTC. Translating gives CASSYSSGGLRSEQFF.

This chain joins TRBV4-1 and TRBJ2-2; D gene uncertain. V dropped 0 bases and J dropped 6 bases, with 8 bases sitting between them. This CDR3 is built from 14 residues. Germline CDR1 and CDR2: MGHRA and YSYEKL. In DNA, the CDR3 is TGCGCCAGCAGCCAAGAGGCCCGGCCCGGGGAGCTGTTTTTT. It encodes CASSQEARPGELFF.

V usage is TRBV29-1 and J usage is TRBJ2-3; perhaps TRBD2 as D (6 bases). Germline lookup yields CDR1 SQVTM and CDR2 ANQGSEA. V was trimmed by 6 bases and J by 5 bases, leaving 12 bases between them. The CDR3 extends over 12 amino acids. CDR3 nucleotides: TGCAGCGTGGGACTCGATGGAGATACGCAGTATTTT. This sequence encodes CSVGLDGDTQYF.

The V call is TRBV4-1, the J call TRBJ1-1; D not certain. CDR3 length: 14 amino acids. The germline V and J ends were trimmed by 0 bases and 5 bases, with 10 bases remaining between them. From germline, CDR1 is MGHRA and CDR2 YSYEKL. The CDR3 spells CASSQDGRETEAFF. The CDR3 nucleotides read TGCGCCAGCAGCCAAGATGGAAGGGAAACTGAAGCTTTCTTT.

V gene TRBV7-3 combines with J gene TRBJ2-3; D ambiguous. Germline V gene sequence: CDR1 SGHTA, CDR2 FQGTGA. V gave up 5 bases and J gave up 5 bases, with 11 bases separating them. The CDR3 runs 13 residues. CDR3 DNA: TGTGCCAGCAGCCGCGGAAAGGGAGATACGCAGTATTTT. This sequence encodes CASSRGKGDTQYF.

The V call is TRBV6-2 or TRBV6-3, the J call TRBJ2-2; no firm D call. Germline lookup yields CDR1 MNHEY and CDR2 SVGEGT. V lost 2 bases and J 4 bases, leaving 11 bases between the germline ends. The CDR3 is made up of 15 amino acids. The CDR3 nucleotides are TGTGCCAGCAGTTACCCGGACCGCGCCACCGGGGAGCTGTTTTTT. This translates into CASSYPDRATGELFF.

On this clone itself: One junction end does not reproduce the germline sequence, and a read error may be involved. The V gene is TRBV7-2, the J gene TRBJ2-3, with D perhaps matching TRBD2 (5 bases). This CDR3 has 17 amino acids. The V gene's germline CDR1 is SGHTA and CDR2 FQGNSA. Here the CDR3 reads CASTLGPPGSFPDTQYF. CDR3 coding DNA: TGTGCCAGCACCTTAGGGCCCCCGGGAAGCTTTCCAGATACGCAGTATTTT.

Written as DNA, the CDR3 is TGTGCCAGCAGCCGGTCGACAGAGTACTATGGCTACACCTTC. Translated, it gives CASSRSTEYYGYTF. The chain uses TRBV7-2 and TRBJ1-2; maybe TRBD1 (5 bases). With 5 bases removed from V and 3 bases from J, the gap between germline ends came to 13 bases. The CDR3 covers 14 residues. CDR1 SGHTA and CDR2 FQGNSA come from the germline V gene.

The chain joins TRBV18 to TRBJ1-5; 7 bases fit TRBD1. The CDR3 totals 14 residues. V gave up 3 bases and J gave up 4 bases; unmatched junction bases: 3. The germline CDR1 and CDR2 sequences are KGHSH and LQKENI. CDR3 bases: TGTGCCAGCTCACCGGGACAGACAAATCAGCCCCAGCATTTT. Translated, it gives CASSPGQTNQPQHF. Full variable domain (rest looked up from reference TRBV18 and TRBJ1-5): NAGVMQNPRHLVRRRGQEARLRCSPMKGHSHVYWYRQLPEEGLKFMVYLQKENIIDESGMPKERFSAEFPKEGPSILRIQQVVRGDSAAYFCASSPGQTNQPQHFGDGTRLSIL.

This chain connects TRBV11-2 to TRBJ1-5, with 7 bases matching TRBD1. Germline values: CDR1 SGHAT, CDR2 FQNNGV. V lost 1 base and J lost 2; bases outside the gene matches: 8. The CDR3 spans 17 residues. CDR3 protein: CASSLGQGVWGNQPQHF. DNA for the CDR3: TGTGCCAGCAGCTTAGGTCAGGGGGTGTGGGGCAATCAGCCCCAGCATTTT.

The CDR3: CASWDRSTNEKLFF. The DNA for the CDR3 is TGTGCCAGCTGGGACCGCTCAACTAATGAAAAACTGTTTTTT. The chain is built from TRBV5-6 and TRBJ1-4, with TRBD1 as a possible D gene (5 bases). The ends were cut back, 7 bases at V and 0 bases at J, with 10 bases in the middle. Germline V CDR1 and CDR2: SGHDT, YYEEEE. This CDR3 region has 14 residues.

The chain has TRBV28 and TRBJ1-1, with TRBD1 matching over 12 bases. CDR3 size: 16 residues. CDR1 is MDHEN and CDR2 is SYDVKM in the germline V gene. Trimming at V came to 5 bases and at J to 1 base, leaving 5 bases not matched to a gene. Here the CDR3 reads CASSRWDRGQNTEAFF. The CDR3 DNA follows: TGTGCCAGCAGTAGGTGGGACAGGGGGCAGAACACTGAAGCTTTCTTT.

V gene TRBV5-6 combines with J gene TRBJ2-3, with 9 bases identical to TRBD1. The CDR3 runs 15 residues. Germline values: CDR1 SGHDT, CDR2 YYEEEE. J was trimmed by 7 bases and V by 4 bases; bases with no gene match: 10. The CDR3: CASSRTGTGRHTQYF. CDR3 bases: TGTGCCAGCAGCCGCACCGGGACAGGGCGGCATACGCAGTATTTT.